The entry that follows covers one T cell receptor (beta chain) sequence. Its antigen is not known. This specimen comes from a study of neoadjuvant anti-PD-1 for oral cavity cancer. Study at large: Patients without progression received a fourth nivolumab dose around day 43, then surgical resection on days 50-56.

The CDR3 totals 15 residues. V lost 5 bases and J 2 bases, leaving 16 bases between the germline ends. CDR1 SGHAT and CDR2 FQDESV come from the germline V gene (reference sequence). Libraries were prepared by immunoSEQ multiplex PCR; TCRdb keeps only in-frame clonotypes and omits some of them. This sample has 14,000 or so clones; about 71% occur once, and the top ten carry 2.5% to 3.5%. The time point denotes: after neoadjuvant nivolumab, at surgical resection. Study observations and caveats: After neoadjuvant nivolumab, PBMC T cell clonality was significantly higher in non-responders than responders.

The sequencing used PBMCs, collected after nivolumab (anti-PD-1) treatment. The origin of this receptor is a person aged 40 to 85 with oral cavity squamous cell carcinoma. The chain combines TRBV11-1 with TRBJ2-7; possible D gene TRBD1, 6 bases. For the CDR3, the DNA is TGTGCCAGCAGCGGGGGCAGGTTTAGCCCCTACGAGCAGTACTTC. This translates into CASSGGRFSPYEQYF.